This T cell receptor (beta chain) was profiled in a study of blood T cells in healthy people across ages. Study results and limitations: Roughly linear declines in TCR beta diversity per million T cells occurred with age.

Of note for this clonotype: The antigen is unknown.

The use of a sample-barcoded 5' primer and a J-beta primer mix characterized a second PCR of 7 to 11 cycles. Every cDNA molecule bore a tag from a template-switch adaptor containing 12 random nucleotides. TCRdb ran MiXCR on the 5' RACE reads and lists one entry per CDR3 protein. The sample lists some 1 million distinct CDR3 sequences, under 45% seen once, with approximately 20% in the top ten. The germline CDR1 and CDR2 sequences are LNHDA and SQIVND (reference sequence). The CDR3 has 14 amino acids. V was clipped by 9 bases and J by 11 bases, with 25 bases between them. The chain recombines TRBV19 with TRBJ1-1, with D possibly TRBD1 on 5 matching bases. The sequencing sample was made of blood. The sequence came from a woman in her sixties in good health. CDR3 sequence (DNA): TGTGCCAGCCCCCCGCCCGGGGCAAGACCTGCCGCTTTCTTT. This gives the protein CASPPPGARPAAFF.